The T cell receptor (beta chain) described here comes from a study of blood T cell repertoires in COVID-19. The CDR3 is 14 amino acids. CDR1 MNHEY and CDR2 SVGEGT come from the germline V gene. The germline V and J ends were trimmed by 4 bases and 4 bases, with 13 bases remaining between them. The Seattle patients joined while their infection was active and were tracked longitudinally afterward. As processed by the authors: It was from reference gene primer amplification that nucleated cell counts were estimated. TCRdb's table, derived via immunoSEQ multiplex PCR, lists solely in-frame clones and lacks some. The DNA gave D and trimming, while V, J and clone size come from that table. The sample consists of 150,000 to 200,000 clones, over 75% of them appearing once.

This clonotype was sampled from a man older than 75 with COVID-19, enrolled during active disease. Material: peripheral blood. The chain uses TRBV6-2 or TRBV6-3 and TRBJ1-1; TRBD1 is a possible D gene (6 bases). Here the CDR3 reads CASSLQGGGTEAFF. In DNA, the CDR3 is TGTGCCAGCAGTTTACAGGGCGGGGGCACTGAAGCTTTCTTT.